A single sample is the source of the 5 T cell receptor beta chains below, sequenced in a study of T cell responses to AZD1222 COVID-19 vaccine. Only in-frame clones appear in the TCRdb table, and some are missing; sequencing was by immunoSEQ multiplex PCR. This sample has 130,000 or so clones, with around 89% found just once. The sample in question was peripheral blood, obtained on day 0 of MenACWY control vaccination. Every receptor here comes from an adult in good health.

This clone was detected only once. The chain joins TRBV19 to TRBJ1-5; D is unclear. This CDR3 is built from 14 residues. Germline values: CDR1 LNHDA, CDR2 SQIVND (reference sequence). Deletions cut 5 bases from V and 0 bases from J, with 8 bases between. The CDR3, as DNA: TGTGCCAGTAGTCCGGACTATAGCAATCAGCCCCAGCATTTT. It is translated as CASSPDYSNQPQHF.

The CDR3: CASSEYSQGAAGANVLTF. DNA of the CDR3: TGTGCCAGCAGTGAATATTCGCAGGGGGCGGCTGGGGCCAACGTCCTGACTTTC. V and J are TRBV25-1 and TRBJ2-6; TRBD1 agrees at 8 bases. The CDR3 is made up of 18 amino acids. J lost 2 bases, V lost 0 bases, and 6 bases had no gene match. Germline CDR1 reads MGHDK; CDR2 reads SYGVNS.

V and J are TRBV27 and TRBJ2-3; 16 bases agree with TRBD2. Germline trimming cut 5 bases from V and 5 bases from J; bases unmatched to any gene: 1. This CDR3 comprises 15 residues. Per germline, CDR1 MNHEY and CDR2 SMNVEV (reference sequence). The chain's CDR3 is CASSGTSGRGDTQYF. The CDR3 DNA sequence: TGTGCCAGCAGTGGGACTAGCGGGAGGGGAGATACGCAGTATTTT.

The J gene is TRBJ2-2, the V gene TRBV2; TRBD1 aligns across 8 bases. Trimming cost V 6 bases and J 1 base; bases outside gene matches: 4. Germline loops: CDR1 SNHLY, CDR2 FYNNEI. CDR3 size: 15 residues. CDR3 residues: CASREQGVNTGELFF. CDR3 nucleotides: TGTGCCAGCAGAGAACAGGGGGTGAACACCGGGGAGCTGTTTTTT.

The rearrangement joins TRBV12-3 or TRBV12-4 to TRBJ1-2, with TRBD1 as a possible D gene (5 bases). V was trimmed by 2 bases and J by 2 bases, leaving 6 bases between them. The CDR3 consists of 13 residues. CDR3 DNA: TGTGCCAGCAGTTTACGGGGGAACTATGGCTACACCTTC. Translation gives CASSLRGNYGYTF.